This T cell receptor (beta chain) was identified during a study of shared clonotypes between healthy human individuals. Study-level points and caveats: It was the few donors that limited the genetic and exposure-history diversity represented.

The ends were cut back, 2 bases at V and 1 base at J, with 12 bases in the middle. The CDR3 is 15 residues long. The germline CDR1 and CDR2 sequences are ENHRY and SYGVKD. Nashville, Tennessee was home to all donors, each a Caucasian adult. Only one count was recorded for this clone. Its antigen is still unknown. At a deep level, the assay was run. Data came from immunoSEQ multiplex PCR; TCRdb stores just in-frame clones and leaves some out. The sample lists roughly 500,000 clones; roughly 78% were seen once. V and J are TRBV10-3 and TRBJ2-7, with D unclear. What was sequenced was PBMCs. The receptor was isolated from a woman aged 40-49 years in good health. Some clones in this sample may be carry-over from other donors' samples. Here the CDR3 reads CAISEAVAPSYEQYF. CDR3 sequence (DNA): TGTGCCATCAGTGAGGCGGTAGCTCCATCCTACGAGCAGTACTTC.